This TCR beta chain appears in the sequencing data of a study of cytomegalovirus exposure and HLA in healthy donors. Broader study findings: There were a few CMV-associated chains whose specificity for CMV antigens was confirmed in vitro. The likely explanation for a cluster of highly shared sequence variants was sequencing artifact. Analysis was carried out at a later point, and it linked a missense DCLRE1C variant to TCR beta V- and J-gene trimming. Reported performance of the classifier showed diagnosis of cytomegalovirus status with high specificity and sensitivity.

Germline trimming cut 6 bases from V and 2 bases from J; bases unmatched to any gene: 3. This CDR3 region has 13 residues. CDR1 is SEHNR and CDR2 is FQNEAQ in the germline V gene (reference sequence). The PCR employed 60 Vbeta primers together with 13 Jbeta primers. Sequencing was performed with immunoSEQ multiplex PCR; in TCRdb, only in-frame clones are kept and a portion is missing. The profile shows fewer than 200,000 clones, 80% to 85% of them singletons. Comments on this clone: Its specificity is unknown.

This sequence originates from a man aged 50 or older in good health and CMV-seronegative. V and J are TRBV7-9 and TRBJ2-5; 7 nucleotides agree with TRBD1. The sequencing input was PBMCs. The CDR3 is CASRGTVQETQYF. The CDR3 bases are TGTGCCAGCAGGGGGACAGTTCAAGAGACCCAGTACTTC.